This is a list of T cell receptor beta chains from one sample in a study of regulatory T cells in long-lasting Graves disease. TCRdb re-analysed the multiplex PCR reads in MiXCR, keeping a single row per CDR3 protein. The sample shows hundreds of thousands of distinct CDR3 sequences, around a fifth of them seen only once. The sample consisted of peripheral blood mononuclear cells (PBMCs), taken when the disease was refractory, from a patient treated with antithyroid drugs. The receptors come from a female donor with Graves disease. Each CDR3 is given with its conserved first and last residue. D genes are given only for firm matches. Clone sizes are given selectively: once, few, many, or a class where the clone is expanded.

J gene	V gene	D gene	clone size	CDR3 protein	CDR3 DNA
TRBJ1-1	TRBV7-3	.	many	CASSVTGNTEAFF	TGTGCCAGCAGTGTGACAGGGAACACTGAAGCTTTCTTT
TRBJ2-7	TRBV29-1	.	.	CSVGTRLRGEQYF	TGCAGCGTTGGGACAAGACTAAGGGGCGAGCAGTACTTC
TRBJ2-3	TRBV11-2	TRBD2	once	CASSGSPSGPDTQYF	TGTGCCAGCAGCGGGTCTCCTAGCGGCCCAGATACGCAGTATTTT
TRBJ2-7	TRBV19	.	.	CASSLRSKQYF	TGTGCCAGTAGTTTACGGAGCAAGCAGTACTTC
TRBJ2-2	TRBV12-3/TRBV12-4	TRBD2	many	CASSQREYVSGELFF	TGTGCCAGCAGTCAGCGGGAGTATGTTTCCGGGGAGCTGTTTTTT
TRBJ2-2	TRBV11-2	.	.	CASSRLDPQVGELFF	TGTGCCAGCAGCCGTCTAGATCCCCAAGTCGGGGAGCTGTTTTTT
TRBJ2-5	TRBV28	.	many	CASRESHLGSGETQYF	TGTGCCAGCCGGGAGTCCCACCTAGGATCGGGAGAGACCCAGTACTTC
TRBJ1-6	TRBV10-3	.	.	CAISGKSLSPGLNSPLHF	TGTGCCATCAGTGGAAAATCCCTTTCCCCGGGGCTTAATTCACCCCTCCACTTT
TRBJ1-2	TRBV6-1	TRBD1	many	CASSRGTARGYTF	TGTGCCAGCAGTAGAGGGACAGCTAGAGGCTACACCTTC
TRBJ1-4	TRBV28	.	many	CASRDRGSRGEKLFF	TGTGCCAGCAGAGATAGGGGGAGCCGGGGGGAAAAACTGTTTTTT
TRBJ1-1	TRBV3-1	TRBD1	many	CASSRGDRNTEAFF	TGTGCCAGCAGCCGGGGGGACAGGAACACTGAAGCTTTCTTT
TRBJ2-7	TRBV7-9	TRBD1	many	CASSSDRKNYEQYF	TGTGCCAGCAGCTCGGACAGGAAGAACTACGAGCAGTACTTC
TRBJ2-1	TRBV12-3/TRBV12-4	.	.	CASSPTRTDEQFF	TGTGCCAGCAGCCCGACTAGGACCGATGAGCAGTTCTTC
TRBJ1-5	TRBV7-3	.	few	CASSLRDLSQPQHF	TGTGCCAGCAGCTTAAGGGATCTATCTCAGCCCCAGCATTTT
TRBJ2-5	TRBV4-1	.	.	CASSPDPGQETQYF	TGCGCCAGCAGCCCAGACCCGGGTCAGGAGACCCAGTACTTC
TRBJ1-2	TRBV5-1	.	many	CASSERQRSYTF	TGCGCCAGCAGCGAACGACAGAGAAGCTACACCTTC
TRBJ1-5	TRBV24-1	.	few	CATSEGLLNQPQHF	TGTGCCACCAGCGAAGGACTCCTGAATCAGCCCCAGCATTTT
TRBJ1-2	TRBV6-1	.	many	CASHQTNYGYTF	TGTGCCAGCCATCAAACTAACTATGGCTACACCTTC
TRBJ1-2	TRBV27	.	.	CASSRWGRQRGARGYTF	TGTGCCAGCAGTCGTTGGGGTCGACAACGAGGGGCCCGTGGCTACACCTTC
TRBJ2-3	TRBV9	.	.	CASSVAPSRTDTQYF	TGTGCCAGCAGCGTAGCCCCTTCCAGGACAGATACGCAGTATTTT
TRBJ1-4	TRBV10-1	.	many	CASSESTRGKLFF	TGCGCCAGCAGTGAGTCGACTCGTGGAAAACTGTTTTTT
TRBJ2-7	TRBV20-1	.	few	CSARDSAGAYNYEQYF	TGCAGTGCTAGAGATAGCGCAGGGGCCTATAACTACGAGCAGTACTTC
TRBJ2-2	TRBV29-1	TRBD1	many	CSVVPTGATTNTGELFF	TGCAGCGTTGTGCCTACAGGGGCGACAACGAACACCGGGGAGCTGTTTTTT
TRBJ2-3	TRBV9	TRBD2	few	CASSGREGRDTQYF	TGTGCCAGCAGCGGGCGGGAGGGCCGAGATACGCAGTATTTT
TRBJ1-1	TRBV11-2	.	many	CASSHNGLTTEAFF	TGTGCCAGCAGCCATAATGGACTGACTACTGAAGCTTTCTTT
TRBJ1-2	TRBV10-3	.	many	CAISDPDRYGYTF	TGTGCCATCAGTGACCCGGACAGATATGGCTACACCTTC
TRBJ2-5	TRBV25-1	TRBD1	many	CASSESYRGQETQYF	TGTGCCAGCAGTGAATCGTACAGGGGACAAGAGACCCAGTACTTC